The clone carrying this TCR beta chain showed up just a few times. The antigen remains undetermined. This sample was taken from a study of blood T cells in healthy people across ages. Overall study results and limits: Diversity was estimated from one million T cells, and these estimates were considered underestimates.

Ten milliliters of peripheral blood were drawn from each donor. Using a J-beta primer mix together with a sample-barcoded 5' primer, a second PCR was run for roughly 7 to 12 cycles. MiXCR, run by TCRdb on the 5' RACE reads, gives a single entry per CDR3 protein. The table records around 1,800,000 distinct CDR3 sequences, 35% to 50% of them present only once. Germline V lookup: CDR1 SGHAT, CDR2 FQNNGV. There are 17 residues in the CDR3. V was pared by 3 bases and J by 1 base, with 5 bases of the junction left unmatched. Sample: blood. The rearrangement joins TRBV11-2 to TRBJ2-5, with 13 bases fitting TRBD2. This TCR was sampled from a human donor in good health. The CDR3 spells CASSFPRLAGGQETQYF. DNA for the CDR3: TGTGCCAGCAGCTTTCCACGACTAGCGGGGGGCCAAGAGACCCAGTACTTC.